This T cell receptor (beta chain) was retrieved from a study of TIL therapy for anti-PD-1-resistant metastatic lung cancer. Study-level information: Tumors had a median PD-L1 proportion score of 5% to 6.5%.

This CDR3 is built from 14 residues. Germline V gene lookup returns CDR1 SGHDT and CDR2 YYEEEE. Unmatched junction bases numbered 5, after V lost 5 bases and J lost 2 bases. Sample time point: pre-treatment sample, taken before nivolumab and TIL therapy. The immunoSEQ assay was v3. Libraries were sequenced to 2 million to 2.5 million read pairs (survey) or roughly 4.5-6 million (deep). This table comes from immunoSEQ multiplex PCR, and its TCRdb copy is limited to in-frame clones, with some not included. The sample has roughly 54,000 clones; 87% are singletons. The source was blood, collected at baseline. The clonotype originates from a person aged 25 to 80 with non-small cell lung cancer. This chain uses TRBV5-6 with TRBJ2-7, with 9 nucleotides matching TRBD2. The CDR3: CASSISGSTYEQYF. As DNA, the CDR3 is TGTGCCAGCAGTATTAGCGGGAGCACCTACGAGCAGTACTTC.